These 9 T cell receptor beta chains were sequenced from one sample in a study of cytomegalovirus exposure and HLA in healthy donors. PCR employed 60 Vbeta and 13 Jbeta primers. Profiling relied on immunoSEQ multiplex PCR, and the TCRdb table lists in-frame clones only, not all of them. The sample has some 190,000 clones, around a tenth seen once; the top ten hold less than 1.5%. The specimen sequenced was PBMCs. The source of these receptors is a woman aged 25 to 39 in good health and CMV-seropositive.

The chain recombines TRBV27 with TRBJ2-3; maybe TRBD2 (6 bases). Trimming shortened V by 9 bases and J by 0 bases, and 22 bases separated the two germline ends. The germline V gene encodes CDR1 MNHEY and CDR2 SMNVEV (reference sequence). This CDR3 has 17 amino acids. CDR3 sequence: CARYRDSMSPSTDTQYF. DNA of the CDR3: TGTGCCAGGTACCGGGACTCCATGTCGCCTAGCACAGATACGCAGTATTTT.

This clone showed up just a few times. The chain links TRBV23-1 to TRBJ2-3; D is perhaps TRBD2 (6 bases). TRBV23-1 is filed as an ORF, its function uncertain. This CDR3 has 15 residues. With 4 bases removed from V and 3 bases from J, the gap between germline ends came to 14 bases. The CDR3: CASSLIGGPTDTQYF. The CDR3 DNA reads as TGCGCCAGCAGTCTAATTGGAGGGCCGACAGATACGCAGTATTTT.

CDR3 region: CAWSRDRTGRSTGELFF. The CDR3 DNA reads as TGTGCCTGGAGTAGGGATAGGACTGGGAGGTCCACCGGGGAGCTGTTTTTT. The chain links TRBV30 to TRBJ2-2, with D possibly TRBD2 on 6 matching bases. Germline CDR1 GTSNPN, CDR2 SVGIG (reference sequence). The V and J ends lost 2 bases and 4 bases respectively, with 20 bases between them. CDR3 size: 17 residues.

As DNA, the CDR3 is TGTGCCAGCAGCGAGGGGGGGACAGGGCAGCTCTCCGGCTACGAGCAGTACTTC. It codes for CASSEGGTGQLSGYEQYF. The chain couples TRBV9 to TRBJ2-7; TRBD1 matches 9 bases. The CDR3 is 18 amino acids. Germline CDR1 is SGDLS and CDR2 is YYNGEE. V lost 3 bases, J lost 3 bases, and 16 bases stayed unmatched.

This clone turned up a few times. The V call is TRBV6-1, the J call TRBJ2-2; no clear D gene. Trimming took 8 bases from V and 1 from J, leaving 2 bases between them. The V gene's germline CDR1 is MNHNS and CDR2 SASEGT. The CDR3 is 11 amino acids. The CDR3 loop reads CASQNTGELFF. The CDR3 DNA follows: TGTGCCAGCCAGAACACCGGGGAGCTGTTTTTT.

This clone was seen a few times. The chain employs TRBV11-2 and TRBJ2-3; 7 bases map to TRBD2. This CDR3 region has 14 residues. Trimming at V came to 6 bases and at J to 2 bases, leaving 5 bases not matched to a gene. The germline V gene has CDR1 SGHAT and CDR2 FQNNGV. In DNA form, the CDR3 reads TGTGCCAGCAGGACTAGCCCCCTCACAGATACGCAGTATTTT. This encodes CASRTSPLTDTQYF.

This sequence joins TRBV7-3 and TRBJ2-1; maybe TRBD2 (6 bases). The germline V gene has CDR1 SGHTA and CDR2 FQGTGA. V was clipped by 5 bases and J by 8 bases, with 16 bases between them. CDR3 length: 14 amino acids. For the CDR3, the DNA is TGTGCCAGCAGCCCCCATAGCGGCGCCTATGAGCAGTTCTTC. Residues: CASSPHSGAYEQFF. The entire variable domain, with the rest obtained from reference TRBV7-3 and TRBJ2-1, is as follows: GAGVSQTPSNKVTEKGKYVELRCDPISGHTALYWYRQSLGQGPEFLIYFQGTGAADDSGLPNDRFFAVRPEGSVSTLKIQRTERGDSAVYLCASSPHSGAYEQFFGPGTRLTVL.

V gene TRBV6-6 combines with J gene TRBJ2-5; D remains ambiguous. CDR1 MNHNY and CDR2 SVGAGI come from the germline V gene (reference sequence). Trimming took off 5 bases at V and 5 bases at J, with 15 bases between the two ends. The CDR3 runs to 14 residues. The DNA of the CDR3 is TGTGCCAGCAGTCCAGACAAGTGGTATGAGACCCAGTACTTC. It codes for CASSPDKWYETQYF.

This clone was recorded a few times. This sequence joins TRBV27 and TRBJ2-7; TRBD1 agrees at 9 bases. The CDR3 has 14 residues. V lost 8 bases to trimming and J lost 4 bases; unmatched junction nucleotides: 9. Germline V CDR1 and CDR2: MNHEY, SMNVEV (reference sequence). The CDR3 region is CASERTGAGYEQYF. The CDR3 coding sequence is TGTGCCAGCGAAAGGACAGGGGCAGGTTACGAGCAGTACTTC.